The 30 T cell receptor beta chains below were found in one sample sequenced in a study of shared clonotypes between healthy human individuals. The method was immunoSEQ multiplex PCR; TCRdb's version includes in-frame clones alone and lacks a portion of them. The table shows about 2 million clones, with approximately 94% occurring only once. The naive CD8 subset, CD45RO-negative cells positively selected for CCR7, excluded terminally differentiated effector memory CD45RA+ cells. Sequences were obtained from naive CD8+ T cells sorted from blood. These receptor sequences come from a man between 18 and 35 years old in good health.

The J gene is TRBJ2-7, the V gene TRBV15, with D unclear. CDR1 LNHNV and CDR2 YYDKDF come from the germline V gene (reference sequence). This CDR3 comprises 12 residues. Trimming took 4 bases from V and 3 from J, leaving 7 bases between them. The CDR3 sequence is CATSKGHYEQYF. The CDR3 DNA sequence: TGTGCCACCAGCAAAGGGCACTACGAGCAGTACTTC.

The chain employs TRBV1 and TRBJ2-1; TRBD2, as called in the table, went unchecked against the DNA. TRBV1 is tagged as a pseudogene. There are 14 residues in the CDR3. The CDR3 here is CTSSQHMELGEQFF. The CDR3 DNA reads TGCACCAGCAGCCAACATATGGAGTTAGGTGAGCAGTTCTTC.

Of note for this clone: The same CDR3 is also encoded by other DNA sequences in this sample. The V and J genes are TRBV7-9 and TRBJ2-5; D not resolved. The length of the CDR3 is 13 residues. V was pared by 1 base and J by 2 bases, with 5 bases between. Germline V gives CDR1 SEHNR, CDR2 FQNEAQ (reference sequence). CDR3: CASSLVIQETQYF. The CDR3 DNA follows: TGTGCCAGCAGCTTAGTAATTCAAGAGACCCAGTACTTC. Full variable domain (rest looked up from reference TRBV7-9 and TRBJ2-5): DTGVSQNPRHKITKRGQNVTFRCDPISEHNRLYWYRQTLGQGPEFLTYFQNEAQLEKSRLLSDRFSAERPKGSFSTLEIQRTEQGDSAMYLCASSLVIQETQYFGPGTRLLVL.

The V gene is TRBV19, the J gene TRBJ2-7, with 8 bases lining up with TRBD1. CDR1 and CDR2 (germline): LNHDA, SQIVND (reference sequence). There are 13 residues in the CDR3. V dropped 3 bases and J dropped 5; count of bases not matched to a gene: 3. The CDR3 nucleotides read TGTGCCAGTAGTATTGACAGGGGCAACGAGCAGTACTTC. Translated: CASSIDRGNEQYF.

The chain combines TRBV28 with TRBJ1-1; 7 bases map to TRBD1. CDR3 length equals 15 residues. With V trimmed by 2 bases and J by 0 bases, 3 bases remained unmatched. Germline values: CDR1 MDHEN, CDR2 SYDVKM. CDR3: CASSLTGDVNTEAFF. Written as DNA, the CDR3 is TGTGCCAGCAGTTTAACAGGGGACGTGAACACTGAAGCTTTCTTT.

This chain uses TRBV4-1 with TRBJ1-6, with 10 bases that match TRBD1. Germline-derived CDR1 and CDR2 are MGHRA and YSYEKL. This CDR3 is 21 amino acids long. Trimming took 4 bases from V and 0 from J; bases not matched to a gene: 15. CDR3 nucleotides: TGCGCCAGCAGCCCCTATACTCCGGGACAGGGGACCTACTCCTATAATTCACCCCTCCACTTT. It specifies CASSPYTPGQGTYSYNSPLHF.

The chain's CDR3 is CASSPTSEANYGYTF. The CDR3 bases are TGTGCCAGCAGTCCAACGTCCGAAGCTAACTATGGCTACACCTTC. The chain links TRBV28 to TRBJ1-2; no firm D call. The ends were cut back, 5 bases at V and 0 bases at J, with 13 bases in the middle. Germline V gene data show CDR1 as MDHEN and CDR2 as SYDVKM. The CDR3 sequence is 15 residues long.

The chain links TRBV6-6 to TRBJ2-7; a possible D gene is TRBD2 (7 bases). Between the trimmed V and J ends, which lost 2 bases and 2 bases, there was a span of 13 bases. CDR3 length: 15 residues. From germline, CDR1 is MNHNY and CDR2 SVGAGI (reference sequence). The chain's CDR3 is CASSYGGDKAYEQYF. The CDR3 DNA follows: TGTGCCAGCAGTTACGGGGGGGACAAAGCCTACGAGCAGTACTTC.

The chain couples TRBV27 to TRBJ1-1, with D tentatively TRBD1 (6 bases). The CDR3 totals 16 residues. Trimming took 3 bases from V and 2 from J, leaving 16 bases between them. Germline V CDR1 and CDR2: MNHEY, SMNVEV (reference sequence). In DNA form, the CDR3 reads TGTGCCAGCAGTTTGCTCAGTACAGGGATTAACACTGAAGCTTTCTTT. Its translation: CASSLLSTGINTEAFF.

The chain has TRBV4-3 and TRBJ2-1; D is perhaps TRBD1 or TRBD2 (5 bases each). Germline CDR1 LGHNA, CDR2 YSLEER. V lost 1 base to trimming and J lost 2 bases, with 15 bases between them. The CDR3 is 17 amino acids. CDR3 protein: CASSQALPWGTYNEQFF. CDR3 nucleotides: TGCGCCAGCAGCCAAGCTCTCCCGTGGGGGACCTACAATGAGCAGTTCTTC.

The CDR3 DNA reads as TGCGCCAGCAGCCCGGGGGGAGCCCCTTCCACAGATACGCAGTATTTT. Its protein product is CASSPGGAPSTDTQYF. The chain couples TRBV4-1 to TRBJ2-3; 7 bases are shared with TRBD2. CDR3 length equals 16 residues. Germline V CDR1 and CDR2: MGHRA, YSYEKL. J gave up 2 bases and V 4 bases, and 9 bases lay outside the gene matches.

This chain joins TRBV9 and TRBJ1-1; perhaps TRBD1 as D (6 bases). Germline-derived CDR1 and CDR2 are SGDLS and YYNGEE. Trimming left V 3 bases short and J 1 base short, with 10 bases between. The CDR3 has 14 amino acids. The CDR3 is CASSGLTGNTEAFF. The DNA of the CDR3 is TGTGCCAGCAGCGGGTTGACAGGGAACACTGAAGCTTTCTTT.

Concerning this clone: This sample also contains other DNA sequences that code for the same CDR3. CDR3 DNA: TGTGCCAGCAGCTTAGCAGGAAGCTCCTACGAGCAGTACTTC. Protein: CASSLAGSSYEQYF. This rearrangement joins TRBV13 to TRBJ2-7; D call uncertain. This CDR3 has 14 amino acids. The V end lost 1 base, the J end lost 0 bases, and 7 bases lay between the germline ends. Germline V gene sequence: CDR1 PRHDT, CDR2 FYEKMQ (reference sequence). Full variable domain (missing parts from reference TRBV13 and TRBJ2-7): AAGVIQSPRHLIKEKRETATLKCYPIPRHDTVYWYQQGPGQDPQFLISFYEKMQSDKGSIPDRFSAQQFSDYHSELNMSSLELGDSALYFCASSLAGSSYEQYFGPGTRLTVT.

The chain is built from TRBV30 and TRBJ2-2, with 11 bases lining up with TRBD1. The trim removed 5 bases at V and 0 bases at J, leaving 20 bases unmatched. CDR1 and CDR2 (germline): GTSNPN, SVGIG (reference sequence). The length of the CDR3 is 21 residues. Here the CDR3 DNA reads TGTGCCTGGGCCGGGACAGGGGGTGGGTCCTGGCTAGCTGCGAACACCGGGGAGCTGTTTTTT. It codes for CAWAGTGGGSWLAANTGELFF.

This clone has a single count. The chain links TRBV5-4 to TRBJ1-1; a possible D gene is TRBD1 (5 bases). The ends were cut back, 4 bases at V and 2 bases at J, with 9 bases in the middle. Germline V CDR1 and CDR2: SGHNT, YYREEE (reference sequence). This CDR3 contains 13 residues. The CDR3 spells CASSRDRNTEAFF. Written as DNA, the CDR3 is TGTGCCAGCAGCCGCGACAGAAACACTGAAGCTTTCTTT.

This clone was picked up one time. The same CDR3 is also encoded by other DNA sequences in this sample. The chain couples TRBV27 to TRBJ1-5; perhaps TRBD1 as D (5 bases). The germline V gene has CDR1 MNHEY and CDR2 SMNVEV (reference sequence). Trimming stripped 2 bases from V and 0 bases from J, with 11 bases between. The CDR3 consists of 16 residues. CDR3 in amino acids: CASSLGGAHSNQPQHF. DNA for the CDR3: TGTGCCAGCAGTTTAGGTGGGGCCCATAGCAATCAGCCCCAGCATTTT.

The CDR3 nucleotides read TGTGCCAGCAGGGACAGGGTTGGCGATGAGCAGTTCTTC. Amino acid sequence: CASRDRVGDEQFF. This sequence joins TRBV6-1 and TRBJ2-1, with 8 bases aligning to TRBD1. The V gene end was trimmed by 6 bases and the J gene end by 8 bases; junction bases not matched to a gene: 6. This CDR3 region has 13 residues. Germline assignment: CDR1 MNHNS and CDR2 SASEGT.

The CDR3 loop reads CASSQDRAVSGNEQFF. In DNA form, the CDR3 reads TGCGCCAGCAGCCAAGATAGGGCGGTTTCGGGGAATGAGCAGTTCTTC. V and J are TRBV4-3 and TRBJ2-1; D perhaps matches TRBD2 (5 bases). The CDR3 extends over 16 amino acids. Germline V gene data show CDR1 as LGHNA and CDR2 as YSLEER. V was shortened by 0 bases and J by 7 bases, with 16 bases between the two germline ends.

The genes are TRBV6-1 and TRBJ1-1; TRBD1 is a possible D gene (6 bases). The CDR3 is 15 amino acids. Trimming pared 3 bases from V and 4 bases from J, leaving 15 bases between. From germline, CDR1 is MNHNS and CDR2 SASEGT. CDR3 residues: CASSDSSTGSTEAFF. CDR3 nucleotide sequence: TGTGCCAGCAGTGACTCTTCCACAGGGTCCACTGAAGCTTTCTTT.

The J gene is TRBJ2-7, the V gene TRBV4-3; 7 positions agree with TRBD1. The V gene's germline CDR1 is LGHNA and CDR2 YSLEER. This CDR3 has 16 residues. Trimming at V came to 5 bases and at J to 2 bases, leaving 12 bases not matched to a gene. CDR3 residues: CASSETQTGFPYEQYF. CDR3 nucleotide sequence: TGCGCCAGCAGCGAGACACAGACAGGGTTTCCCTACGAGCAGTACTTC.

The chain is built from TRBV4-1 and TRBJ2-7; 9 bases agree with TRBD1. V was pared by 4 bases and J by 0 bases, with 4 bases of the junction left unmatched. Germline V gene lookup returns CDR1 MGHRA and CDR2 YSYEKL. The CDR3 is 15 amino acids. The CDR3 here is CASSRGQGTSYEQYF. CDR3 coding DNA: TGCGCCAGCAGCCGCGGACAGGGGACCTCCTACGAGCAGTACTTC.

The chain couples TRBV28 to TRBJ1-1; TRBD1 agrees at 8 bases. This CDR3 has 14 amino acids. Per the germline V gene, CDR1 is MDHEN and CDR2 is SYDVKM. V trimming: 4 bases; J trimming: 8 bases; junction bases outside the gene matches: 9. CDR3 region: CASSSPGQGREAFF. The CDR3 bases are TGTGCCAGCAGTTCTCCTGGACAGGGACGAGAAGCTTTCTTT.

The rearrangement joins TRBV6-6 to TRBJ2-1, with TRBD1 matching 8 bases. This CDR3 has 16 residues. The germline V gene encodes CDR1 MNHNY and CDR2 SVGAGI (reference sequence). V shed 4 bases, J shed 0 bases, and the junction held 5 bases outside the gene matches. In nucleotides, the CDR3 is TGTGCCAGCAGTTCGTGGACAGGGAGCTCCTACAATGAGCAGTTCTTC. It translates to CASSSWTGSSYNEQFF.

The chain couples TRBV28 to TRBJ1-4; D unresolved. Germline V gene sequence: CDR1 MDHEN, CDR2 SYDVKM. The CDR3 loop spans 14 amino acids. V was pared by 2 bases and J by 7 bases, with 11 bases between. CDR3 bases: TGTGCCAGCAGTTTAAGCCTGCGGGCTGAAAAACTGTTTTTT. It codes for CASSLSLRAEKLFF.

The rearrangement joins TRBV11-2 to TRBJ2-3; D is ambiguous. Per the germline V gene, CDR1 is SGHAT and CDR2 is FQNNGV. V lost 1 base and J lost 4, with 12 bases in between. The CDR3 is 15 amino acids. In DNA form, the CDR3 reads TGTGCCAGCAGCTTAGTCCGCACGGCGGCAGATACGCAGTATTTT. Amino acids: CASSLVRTAADTQYF. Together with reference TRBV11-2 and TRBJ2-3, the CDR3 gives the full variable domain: EAGVAQSPRYKIIEKRQSVAFWCNPISGHATLYWYQQILGQGPKLLIQFQNNGVVDDSQLPKDRFSAERLKGVDSTLKIQPAKLEDSAVYLCASSLVRTAADTQYFGPGTRLTVL.

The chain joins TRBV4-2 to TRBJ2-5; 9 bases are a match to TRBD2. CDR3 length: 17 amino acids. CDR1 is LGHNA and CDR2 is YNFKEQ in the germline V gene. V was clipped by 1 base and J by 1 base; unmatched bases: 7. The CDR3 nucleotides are TGTGCCAGCAGCCAAGTCGCTGCGGGGGGGTTCCAAGAGACCCAGTACTTC. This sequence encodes CASSQVAAGGFQETQYF.

The CDR3, as DNA: TGTGCCAGCAGTTTATCTGGGCCCCTAGATACGCAGTATTTT. Translation: CASSLSGPLDTQYF. The V gene is TRBV27, the J gene TRBJ2-3; D not certain. V shed 0 bases and J shed 5 bases, with 9 bases lying between them. Germline loops: CDR1 MNHEY, CDR2 SMNVEV (reference sequence). This CDR3 is built from 14 residues.

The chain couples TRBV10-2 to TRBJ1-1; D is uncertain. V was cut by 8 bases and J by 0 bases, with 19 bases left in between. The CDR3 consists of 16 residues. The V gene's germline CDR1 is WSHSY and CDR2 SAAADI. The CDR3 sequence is CASLGRRGSMNTEAFF. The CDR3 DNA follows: TGCGCCAGCCTCGGCCGTAGAGGGAGCATGAACACTGAAGCTTTCTTT.

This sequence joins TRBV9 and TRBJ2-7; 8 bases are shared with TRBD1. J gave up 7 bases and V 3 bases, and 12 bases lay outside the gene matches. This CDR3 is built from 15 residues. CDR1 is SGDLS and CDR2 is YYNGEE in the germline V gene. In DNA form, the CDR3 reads TGTGCCAGCAGCGCACAGGGGGAGGCGGCGTGGGAGCAGTACTTC. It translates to CASSAQGEAAWEQYF.

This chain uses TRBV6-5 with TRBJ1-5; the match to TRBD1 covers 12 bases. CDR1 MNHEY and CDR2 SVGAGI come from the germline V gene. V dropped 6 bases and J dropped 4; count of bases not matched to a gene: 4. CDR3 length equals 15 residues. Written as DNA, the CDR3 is TGTGCCAGCAGAAGGGACAGGGGGCTAAATCAGCCCCAGCATTTT. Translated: CASRRDRGLNQPQHF.